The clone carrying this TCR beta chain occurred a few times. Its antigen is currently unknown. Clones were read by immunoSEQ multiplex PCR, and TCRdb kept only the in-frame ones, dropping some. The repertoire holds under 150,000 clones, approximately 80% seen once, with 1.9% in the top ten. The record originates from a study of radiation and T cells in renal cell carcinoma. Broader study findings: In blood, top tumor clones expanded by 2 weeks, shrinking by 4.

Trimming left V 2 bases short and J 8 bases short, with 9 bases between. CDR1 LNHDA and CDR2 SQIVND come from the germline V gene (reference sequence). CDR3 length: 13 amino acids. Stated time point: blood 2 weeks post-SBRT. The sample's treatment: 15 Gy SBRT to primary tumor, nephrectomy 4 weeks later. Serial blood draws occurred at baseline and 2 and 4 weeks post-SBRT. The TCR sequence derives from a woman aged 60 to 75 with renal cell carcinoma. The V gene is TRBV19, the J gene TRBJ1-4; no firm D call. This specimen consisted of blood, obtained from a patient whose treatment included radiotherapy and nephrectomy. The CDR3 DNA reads TGTGCCAGTAGTATACAGGCAAACGAAAAACTGTTTTTT. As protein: CASSIQANEKLFF. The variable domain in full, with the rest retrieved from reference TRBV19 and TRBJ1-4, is DGGITQSPKYLFRKEGQNVTLSCEQNLNHDAMYWYRQDPGQGLRLIYYSQIVNDFQKGDIAEGYSVSREKKESFPLTVTSAQKNPTAFYLCASSIQANEKLFFGSGTQLSVL.